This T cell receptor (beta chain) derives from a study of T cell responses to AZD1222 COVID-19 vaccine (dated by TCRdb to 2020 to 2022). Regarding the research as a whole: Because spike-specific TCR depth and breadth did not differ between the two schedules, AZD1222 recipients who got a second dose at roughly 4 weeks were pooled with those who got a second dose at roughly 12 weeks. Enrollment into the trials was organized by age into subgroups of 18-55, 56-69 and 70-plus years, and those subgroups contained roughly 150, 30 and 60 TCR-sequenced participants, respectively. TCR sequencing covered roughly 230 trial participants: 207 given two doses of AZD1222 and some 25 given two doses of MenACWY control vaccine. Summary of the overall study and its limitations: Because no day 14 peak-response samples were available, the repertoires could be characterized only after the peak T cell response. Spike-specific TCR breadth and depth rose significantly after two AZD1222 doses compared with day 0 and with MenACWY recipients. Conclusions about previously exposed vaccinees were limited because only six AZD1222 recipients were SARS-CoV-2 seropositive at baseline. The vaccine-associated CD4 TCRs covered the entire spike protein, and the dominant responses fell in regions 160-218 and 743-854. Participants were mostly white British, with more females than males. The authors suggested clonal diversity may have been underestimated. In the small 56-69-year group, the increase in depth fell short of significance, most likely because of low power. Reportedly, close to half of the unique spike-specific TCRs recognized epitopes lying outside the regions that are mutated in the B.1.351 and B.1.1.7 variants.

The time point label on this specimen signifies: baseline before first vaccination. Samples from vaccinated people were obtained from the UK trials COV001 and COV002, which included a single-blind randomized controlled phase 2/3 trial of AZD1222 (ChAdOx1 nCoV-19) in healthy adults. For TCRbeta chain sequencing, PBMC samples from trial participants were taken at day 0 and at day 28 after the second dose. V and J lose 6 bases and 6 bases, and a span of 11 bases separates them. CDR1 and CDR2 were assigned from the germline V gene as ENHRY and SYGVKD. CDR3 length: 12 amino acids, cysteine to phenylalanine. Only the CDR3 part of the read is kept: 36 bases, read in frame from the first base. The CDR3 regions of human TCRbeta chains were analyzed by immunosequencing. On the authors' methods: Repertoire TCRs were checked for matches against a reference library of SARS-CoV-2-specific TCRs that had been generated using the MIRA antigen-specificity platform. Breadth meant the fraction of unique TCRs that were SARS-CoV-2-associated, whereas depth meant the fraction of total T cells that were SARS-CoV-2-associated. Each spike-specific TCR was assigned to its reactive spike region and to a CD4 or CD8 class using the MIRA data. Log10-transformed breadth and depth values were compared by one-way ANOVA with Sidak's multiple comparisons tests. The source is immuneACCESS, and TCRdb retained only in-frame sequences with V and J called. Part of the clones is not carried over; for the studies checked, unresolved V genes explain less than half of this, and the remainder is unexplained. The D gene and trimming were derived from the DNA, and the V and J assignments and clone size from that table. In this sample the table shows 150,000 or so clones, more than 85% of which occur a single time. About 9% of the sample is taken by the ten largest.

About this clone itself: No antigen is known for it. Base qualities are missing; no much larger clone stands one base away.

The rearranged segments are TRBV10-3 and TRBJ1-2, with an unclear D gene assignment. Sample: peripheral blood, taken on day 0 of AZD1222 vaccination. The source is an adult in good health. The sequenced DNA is TGTGCCATCAGCCGGACGGGGAATGGCTACACCTTC. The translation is CAISRTGNGYTF.